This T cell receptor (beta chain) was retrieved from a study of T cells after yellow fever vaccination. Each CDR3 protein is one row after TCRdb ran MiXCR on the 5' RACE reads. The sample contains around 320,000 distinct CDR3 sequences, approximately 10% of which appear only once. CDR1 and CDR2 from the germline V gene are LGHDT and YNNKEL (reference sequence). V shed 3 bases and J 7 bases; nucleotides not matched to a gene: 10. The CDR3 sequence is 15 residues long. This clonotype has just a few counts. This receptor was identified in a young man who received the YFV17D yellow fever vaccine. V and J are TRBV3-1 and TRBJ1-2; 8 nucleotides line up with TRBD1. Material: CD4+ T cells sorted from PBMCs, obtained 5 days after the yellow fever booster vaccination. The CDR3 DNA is TGTGCCAGCAGCCATGCCGTCGGACAGGGTGGTGGCTACACCTTC. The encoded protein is CASSHAVGQGGGYTF.